The T cell receptor (beta chain) described here comes from a study of blood T cell repertoires in COVID-19. Across the whole study: Both acute and convalescent COVID-19 samples were obtained from the United States, Italy and Spain. T cells, B-cell-depleted T cells, or PBMCs supplied cDNA or gDNA.

CDR1 SGHRS and CDR2 YFSETQ come from the germline V gene. V was trimmed by 2 bases and J by 0 bases, leaving 5 bases between them. There are 13 residues in the CDR3. Study processing details: From reference gene primer amplification, estimates of nucleated cell counts were derived. Sequencing was performed with immunoSEQ multiplex PCR; in TCRdb, only in-frame clones are kept and a portion is missing. That table supplies the V and J calls and clone size; D and trimming were determined from the DNA. The sample contains tens of thousands of clones, 75% to 85% of which appear only once. The rearrangement joins TRBV5-1 to TRBJ1-1; no reliable D call. Source material: peripheral blood. This receptor was identified in a woman of 80 years or more with acute or convalescent COVID-19. CDR3 coding DNA: TGCGCCAGCAGCTTCGACATGAACACTGAAGCTTTCTTT. Amino acids: CASSFDMNTEAFF.